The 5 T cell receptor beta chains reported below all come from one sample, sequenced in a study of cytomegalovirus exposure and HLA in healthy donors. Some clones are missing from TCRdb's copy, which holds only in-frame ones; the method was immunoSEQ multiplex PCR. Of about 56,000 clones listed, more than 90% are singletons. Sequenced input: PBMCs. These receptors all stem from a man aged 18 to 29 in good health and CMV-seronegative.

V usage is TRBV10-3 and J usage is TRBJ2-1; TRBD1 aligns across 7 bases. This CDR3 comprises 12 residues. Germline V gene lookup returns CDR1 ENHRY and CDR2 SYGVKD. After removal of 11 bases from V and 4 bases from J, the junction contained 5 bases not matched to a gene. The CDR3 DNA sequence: TGTGCCTTCGGGACAGAGTACAATGAGCAGTTCTTC. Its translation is CAFGTEYNEQFF.

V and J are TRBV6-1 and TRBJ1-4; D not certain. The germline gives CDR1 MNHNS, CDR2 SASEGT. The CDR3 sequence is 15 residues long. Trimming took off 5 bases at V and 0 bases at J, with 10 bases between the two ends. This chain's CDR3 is CASSNSIATNEKLFF. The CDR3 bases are TGTGCCAGCAGTAATTCTATCGCAACTAATGAAAAACTGTTTTTT.

The CDR3 sequence: CASSSRTGSLSEQFF. CDR3 DNA sequence: TGTGCCAGCAGTTCCAGGACAGGTTCCCTCTCTGAGCAGTTCTTC. This rearrangement joins TRBV6-5 to TRBJ2-1, with 7 bases identical to TRBD1. The V and J ends lost 4 bases and 9 bases, in that order; junction bases with no gene match: 12. The CDR3 runs to 15 residues. CDR1 is MNHEY and CDR2 is SVGAGI in the germline V gene.

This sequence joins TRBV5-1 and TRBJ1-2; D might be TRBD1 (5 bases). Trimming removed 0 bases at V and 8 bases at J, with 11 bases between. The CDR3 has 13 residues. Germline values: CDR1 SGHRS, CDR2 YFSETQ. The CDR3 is CASSLAQGGGYTF. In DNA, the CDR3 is TGCGCCAGCAGCTTGGCCCAGGGAGGAGGCTACACCTTC.

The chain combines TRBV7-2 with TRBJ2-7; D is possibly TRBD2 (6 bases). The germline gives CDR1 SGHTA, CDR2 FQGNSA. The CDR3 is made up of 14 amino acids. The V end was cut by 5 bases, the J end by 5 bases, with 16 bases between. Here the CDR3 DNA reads TGTGCCAGCAGCCCGGGAGTCAATTCCCACGAGCAGTACTTC. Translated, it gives CASSPGVNSHEQYF.